This is a list of T cell receptor beta chains from one sample in a study of blood T cell repertoires in COVID-19. The assay was immunoSEQ multiplex PCR, and TCRdb's table has in-frame clones only and misses some. This sample has around 200,000 clones, with roughly nine tenths found just once. Material for sequencing was peripheral blood. The receptors come from a man aged 40-49 years with acute or convalescent COVID-19. CDR3s include the opening cysteine and the closing phenylalanine or tryptophan. A D gene is named only where the DNA matches it firmly. Where a row states a size, it is once, few, many or the class of an expanded clone; other rows omit it.

d_call j_call v_call clone_size cdr3_aa cdr3_nt
- TRBJ2-3 TRBV7-9 once CASSFWTATDTQYF TGTGCCAGCAGCTTCTGGACAGCCACAGATACGCAGTATTTT
- TRBJ1-5 TRBV7-8 - CASSLGQGTNQPQHF TGTGCCAGCAGCTTAGGTCAGGGGACCAATCAGCCCCAGCATTTT
TRBD1 TRBJ2-5 TRBV6-5 - CASSLRQGTEYF TGTGCCAGCAGTTTACGACAGGGTACGGAGTACTTC
TRBD1 TRBJ1-4 TRBV30 - CAWSLEQGVLGEKLFF TGTGCCTGGAGCTTGGAGCAGGGGGTATTAGGGGAAAAACTGTTTTTT
- TRBJ1-1 TRBV14 - CASSQVSNRAFF TGTGCCAGCAGCCAAGTGTCCAACAGGGCTTTCTTT
- TRBJ1-4 TRBV27 - CASSLSVGANEKLFF TGTGCCAGCAGTTTATCGGTAGGGGCTAATGAAAAACTGTTTTTT
TRBD2 TRBJ2-2 TRBV5-1 - CASSLWTSGGELFF TGCGCCAGCAGCTTGTGGACTAGCGGGGGGGAGCTGTTTTTT
- TRBJ2-3 TRBV6-5 - CASSPRARGDTQYF TGTGCCAGCAGCCCCAGAGCGAGAGGGGATACGCAGTATTTT
- TRBJ1-2 TRBV4-3 once CASSPTRGAAGYTF TGCGCCAGTTCCCCAACCCGGGGGGCGGCCGGCTACACCTTC
- TRBJ2-7 TRBV30 - CAWREDWREQYF TGTGCCTGGAGGGAAGATTGGAGGGAGCAGTACTTC
TRBD1 TRBJ2-7 TRBV7-8 - CASTLITGTEAEQYF TGTGCCAGCACCTTAATCACCGGGACAGAAGCCGAGCAGTACTTC
- TRBJ2-3 TRBV5-1 once CASSFNSDTQYF TGCGCCAGCAGCTTTAATTCAGATACGCAGTATTTT
TRBD1 TRBJ1-1 TRBV28 - CASSLDRTGELEAFF TGTGCCAGCAGTTTGGACCGGACAGGCGAACTTGAAGCTTTCTTT
- TRBJ1-1 TRBV6-2/TRBV6-3 - CASSYSAGNTEAFF TGTGCCAGCAGTTACTCCGCAGGGAACACTGAAGCTTTCTTT
- TRBJ1-1 TRBV25-1 - CASSDRGHYEAFF TGTGCCAGCAGTGATCGAGGACATTACGAAGCTTTCTTT
- TRBJ1-1 TRBV30 - CAWSVTGGYTEAFF TGTGCCTGGAGTGTAACCGGAGGATACACTGAAGCTTTCTTT
- TRBJ1-5 TRBV7-8 - CASSFSGDNQPQHF TGTGCCAGCAGCTTCTCAGGGGACAATCAGCCCCAGCATTTT
- TRBJ1-4 TRBV7-3 - CASSSLSGEKLFF TGTGCCAGCAGCTCCCTTAGTGGTGAAAAACTGTTTTTT
TRBD1 TRBJ2-5 TRBV27 - CASRRILQGDQETQYF TGTGCCAGCAGACGAATTTTACAGGGGGACCAAGAGACCCAGTACTTC
- TRBJ2-7 TRBV18 - CASSPQLLSSYEQYF TGTGCCAGCTCACCACAATTATTGAGCTCCTACGAGCAGTACTTC
- TRBJ2-7 TRBV7-8 - CASSLDSLYEQYF TGTGCCAGCAGCTTGGACAGCCTCTACGAGCAGTACTTC
TRBD2 TRBJ2-7 TRBV5-4 - CASSNGLAGGREQYF TGTGCCAGCAGCAACGGACTAGCGGGGGGGCGCGAGCAGTACTTC
- TRBJ1-4 TRBV3-1/TRBV3-2 - CASSQGGLGEKLFF TGTGCCAGCAGCCAAGGGGGGCTAGGGGAAAAACTGTTTTTT
TRBD2 TRBJ2-5 TRBV28 - CASRGGAENAPQYF TGTGCCAGCAGGGGAGGGGCCGAGAATGCGCCCCAGTACTTC
TRBD2 TRBJ2-7 TRBV27 - CASSWEAGGPLNEQYF TGTGCCAGCAGTTGGGAAGCGGGAGGTCCACTTAACGAGCAGTACTTC
- TRBJ2-7 TRBV29-1 - CSVGNGNEQYF TGCAGCGTTGGAAACGGGAACGAGCAGTACTTC
- TRBJ1-1 TRBV4-3 - CASSQVRQTGSLNTEAFF TGCGCCAGCAGTCAAGTCCGACAGACAGGTTCCTTGAACACTGAAGCTTTCTTT
TRBD1 TRBJ1-4 TRBV9 few CASSVGPSQGALVTNEKLFF TGTGCCAGCAGCGTAGGCCCCTCGCAGGGGGCTTTGGTCACTAATGAAAAACTGTTTTTT
- TRBJ1-2 TRBV27 - CASSFFHQANYGYTF TGTGCCAGCAGTTTTTTTCATCAGGCTAACTATGGCTACACCTTC
- TRBJ1-1 TRBV6-5 - CASSWITRVGEAFF TGTGCCAGCAGTTGGATAACCAGGGTCGGGGAAGCTTTCTTT